Reported below is one TCR beta chain. Its antigen remains unknown. This sample was taken from a study of T cells in narcolepsy. Repertoires were generated with immunoSEQ multiplex PCR, while TCRdb's copy carries only in-frame clones and drops some. Among fewer than 40,000 clones listed, around four fifths were seen once. General study findings and limits: Autoreactive HCRT-specific and TRIB2-specific clonotypes were marked in same-patient CSF-versus-blood CD4+ comparisons. Healthy controls reportedly lacked the autoreactive clonotypes serially found in patients' blood.

The germline V gene encodes CDR1 MNHEY and CDR2 SMNVEV (reference sequence). Deletions cut 2 bases from V and 6 bases from J, with 13 bases between. The CDR3 is 14 amino acids. The J gene is TRBJ1-2, the V gene TRBV27; D remains ambiguous. The sequencing input was CD45RA- memory CD4+ T cells from PBMCs. The TCR sequence derives from a human donor with narcolepsy. The CDR3 loop reads CASSLLRGDHGYTF. The CDR3 region has the DNA TGTGCCAGCAGTTTACTTCGGGGAGACCATGGCTACACCTTC.